This T cell receptor (beta chain) was sequenced during a study of OX40 agonist ivuxolimab in advanced cancers. Repertoires were generated with immunoSEQ multiplex PCR, while TCRdb's copy carries only in-frame clones and drops some. The sample yields around 80,000 clones, 92% seen once. The germline CDR1 and CDR2 sequences are SGHRS and YFSETQ. V lost 3 bases and J 4 bases, leaving 13 bases between the germline ends. CDR3 size: 14 residues. The source is an adult with an advanced solid tumor such as melanoma, head and neck, liver or kidney cancer. The sample was CD4+ or CD8+ T cells sorted from blood, taken in a trial of the OX40 agonist ivuxolimab. The V call is TRBV5-1, the J call TRBJ1-2; D perhaps matches TRBD1 (6 bases). The DNA of the CDR3 is TGCGCCAGCAGCTCAATCCAGGGGAGCTATGGCTACACCTTC. Translating it yields CASSSIQGSYGYTF.